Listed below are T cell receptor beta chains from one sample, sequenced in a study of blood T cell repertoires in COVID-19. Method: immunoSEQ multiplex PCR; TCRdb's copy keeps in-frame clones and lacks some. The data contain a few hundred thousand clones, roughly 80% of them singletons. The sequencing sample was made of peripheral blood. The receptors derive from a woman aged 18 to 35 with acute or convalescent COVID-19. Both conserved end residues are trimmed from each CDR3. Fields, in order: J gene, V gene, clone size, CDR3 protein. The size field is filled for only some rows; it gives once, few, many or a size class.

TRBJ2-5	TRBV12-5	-	ASGKTSGAPLVETQY
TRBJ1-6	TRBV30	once	AWTGGFNSPLH
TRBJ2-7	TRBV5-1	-	ASSALTGFSYEQY
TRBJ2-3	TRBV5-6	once	ASSLLGAGKDTQY
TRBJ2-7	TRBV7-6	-	ASSPGQDSSYEQY
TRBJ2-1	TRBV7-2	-	ASSPTRVNEQF
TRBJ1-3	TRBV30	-	AWGANSGNTIY
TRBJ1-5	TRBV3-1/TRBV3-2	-	ASSLAGATGNQPQH
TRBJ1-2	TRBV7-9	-	ASSFGVSSNYGYT
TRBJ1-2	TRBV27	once	ASSFLTGGGGYT
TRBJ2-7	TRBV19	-	ASSILSRDSPSYEQY
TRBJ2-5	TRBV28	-	ASSGTSGGTQETQY
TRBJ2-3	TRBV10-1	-	ASSPGTSGTDTQY
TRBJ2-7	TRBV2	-	ASTGLAGVEQY
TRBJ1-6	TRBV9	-	ASSPYTDSPLH
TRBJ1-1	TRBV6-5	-	ASSLYRESTEAF
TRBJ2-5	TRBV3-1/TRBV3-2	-	ASSQAVTGAQETQY
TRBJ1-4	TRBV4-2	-	ASSQAQGASHEKLF
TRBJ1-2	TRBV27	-	ASSGWTGVGGYT
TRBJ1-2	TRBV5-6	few	ASRRAGQDPWYGYT
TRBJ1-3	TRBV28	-	ASSYRGLGNTIY
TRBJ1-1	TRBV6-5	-	ASNTARGGDTEAF
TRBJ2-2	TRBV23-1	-	ASSQTPDRTAGELF
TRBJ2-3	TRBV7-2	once	ASSSGRLDTQY
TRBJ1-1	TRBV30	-	AWSVSVTEAF
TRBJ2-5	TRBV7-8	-	ASSWTGRSETQY
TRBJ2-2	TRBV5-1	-	ASHRTGGENTGELF
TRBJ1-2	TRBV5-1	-	ASGAGTDTNYGYT
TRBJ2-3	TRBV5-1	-	ASSLARGHTQY
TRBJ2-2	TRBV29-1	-	SVVTGGETGELF
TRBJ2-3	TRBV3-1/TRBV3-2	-	ASSQDGGIPSTDTQY
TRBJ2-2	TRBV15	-	ATSPLSGTNTGELF
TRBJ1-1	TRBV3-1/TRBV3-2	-	ASSQAPLDRLIAEAF